Included here is one T cell receptor (beta chain) sequence, with context. The target antigen is unknown. This specimen belongs to a study of cytomegalovirus exposure and HLA in healthy donors. Points from the study as a whole: A few of the chains that were CMV-associated were confirmed in vitro to be specific for CMV antigens.

The CDR3 is 17 residues long. V shed 1 base, J shed 4 bases, and the junction held 7 bases outside the gene matches. Per the germline V gene, CDR1 is LGHNA and CDR2 is YNFKEQ. The donors were members of the validation cohort comprising about 130 subjects, separate from the approximately 670-subject first cohort. Assay: immunoSEQ multiplex PCR; the TCRdb copy retains only in-frame clones and omits some. There are approximately 150,000 clones in the sample; about 90% occur only once, and about 3% lies in the top ten. Specimen: PBMCs. The TCR comes from a woman aged 18-30 years in good health and CMV-seropositive. The V gene is TRBV4-2, the J gene TRBJ2-5, with TRBD1 identical over 12 bases. The CDR3 coding sequence is TGTGCCAGCAGCCAAGCAGAGACGGGACAGGGGGCAGAGACCCAGTACTTC. Translated, it gives CASSQAETGQGAETQYF.